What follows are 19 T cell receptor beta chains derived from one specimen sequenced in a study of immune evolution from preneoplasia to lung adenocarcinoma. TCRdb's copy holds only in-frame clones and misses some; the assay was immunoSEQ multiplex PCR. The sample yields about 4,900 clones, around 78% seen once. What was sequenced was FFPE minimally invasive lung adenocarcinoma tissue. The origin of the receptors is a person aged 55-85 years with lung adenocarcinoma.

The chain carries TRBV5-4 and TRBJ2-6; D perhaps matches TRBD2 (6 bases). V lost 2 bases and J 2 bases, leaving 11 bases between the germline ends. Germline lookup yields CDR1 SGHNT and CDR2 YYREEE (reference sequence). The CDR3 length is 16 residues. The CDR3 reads CASSFVLAAGANVLTF. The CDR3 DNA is TGTGCCAGCAGCTTCGTTTTAGCGGCTGGGGCCAACGTCCTGACTTTC. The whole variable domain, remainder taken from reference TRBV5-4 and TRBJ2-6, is ETGVTQSPTHLIKTRGQQVTLRCSSQSGHNTVSWYQQALGQGPQFIFQYYREEENGRGNFPPRFSGLQFPNYSSELNVNALELDDSALYLCASSFVLAAGANVLTFGAGSRLTVL.

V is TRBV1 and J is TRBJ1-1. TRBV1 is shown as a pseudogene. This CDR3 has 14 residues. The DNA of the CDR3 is TGCACCAGCATAAGGGTACCAACCGACACTGAAGCTTTCTTT. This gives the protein CTSIRVPTDTEAFF.

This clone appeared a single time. The CDR3 reads CAWGRAGVDEAFF. The CDR3 nucleotides are TGTGCCTGGGGTCGGGCAGGGGTTGATGAAGCTTTCTTT. The chain joins TRBV30 to TRBJ1-1; D possibly corresponds to TRBD1 (6 bases). With 5 bases removed from V and 7 bases from J, the gap between germline ends came to 17 bases. Germline V gene lookup returns CDR1 GTSNPN and CDR2 SVGIG (reference sequence). This CDR3 region has 13 residues.

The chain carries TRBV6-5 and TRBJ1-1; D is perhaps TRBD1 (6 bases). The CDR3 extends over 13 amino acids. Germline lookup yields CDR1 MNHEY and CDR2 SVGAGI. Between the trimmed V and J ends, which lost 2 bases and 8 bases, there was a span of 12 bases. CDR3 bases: TGTGCCAGCAGTTACGAACAGGGTCTGGAAGCTTTCTTT. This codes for CASSYEQGLEAFF.

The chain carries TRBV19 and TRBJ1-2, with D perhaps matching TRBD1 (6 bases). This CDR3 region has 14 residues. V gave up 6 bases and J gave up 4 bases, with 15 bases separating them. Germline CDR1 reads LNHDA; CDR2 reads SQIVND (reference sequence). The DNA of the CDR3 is TGTGCCAGTAGCCCAACAGGGATGGCCTATGGCTACACCTTC. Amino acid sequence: CASSPTGMAYGYTF.

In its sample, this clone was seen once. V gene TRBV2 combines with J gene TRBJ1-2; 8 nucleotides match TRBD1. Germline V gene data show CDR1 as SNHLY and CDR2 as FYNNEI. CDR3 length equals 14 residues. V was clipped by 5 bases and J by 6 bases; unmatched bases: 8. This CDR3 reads CASSMAGGGDGYTF. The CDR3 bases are TGTGCCAGCAGTATGGCAGGGGGCGGGGATGGCTACACCTTC.

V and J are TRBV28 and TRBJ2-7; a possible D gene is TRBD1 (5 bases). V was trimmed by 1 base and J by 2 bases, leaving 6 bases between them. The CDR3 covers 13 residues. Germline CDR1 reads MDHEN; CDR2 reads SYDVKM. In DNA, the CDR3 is TGTGCCAGCAGTTTATCCAGGGCCTACGAGCAGTACTTC. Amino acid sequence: CASSLSRAYEQYF.

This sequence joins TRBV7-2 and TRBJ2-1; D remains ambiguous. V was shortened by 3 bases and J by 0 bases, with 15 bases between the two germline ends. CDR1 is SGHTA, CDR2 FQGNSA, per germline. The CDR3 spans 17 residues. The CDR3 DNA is TGTGCCAGCAGCTTTTCGGGCAGACTGAACTCCTACAATGAGCAGTTCTTC. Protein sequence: CASSFSGRLNSYNEQFF.

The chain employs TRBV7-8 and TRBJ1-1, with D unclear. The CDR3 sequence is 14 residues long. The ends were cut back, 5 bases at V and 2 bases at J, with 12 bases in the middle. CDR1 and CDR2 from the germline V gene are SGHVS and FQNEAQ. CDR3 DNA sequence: TGTGCCAGCAGCCGAAACGCAGTAAACACTGAAGCTTTCTTT. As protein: CASSRNAVNTEAFF.

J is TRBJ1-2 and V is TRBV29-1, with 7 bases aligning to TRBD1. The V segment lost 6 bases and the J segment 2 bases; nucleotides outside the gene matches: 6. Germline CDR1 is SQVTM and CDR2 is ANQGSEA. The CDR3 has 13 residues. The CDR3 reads CSVDVTGNYGYTF. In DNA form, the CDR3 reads TGCAGCGTCGATGTGACAGGGAACTATGGCTACACCTTC.

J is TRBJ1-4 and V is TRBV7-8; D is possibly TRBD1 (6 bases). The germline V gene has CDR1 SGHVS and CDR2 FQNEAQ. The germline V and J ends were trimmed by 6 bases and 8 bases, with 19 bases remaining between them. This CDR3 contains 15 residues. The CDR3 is CASRDRGRAEEKLFF. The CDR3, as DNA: TGTGCCAGCAGGGATAGGGGGAGGGCTGAAGAAAAACTGTTTTTT.

CDR3 coding DNA: TGTGCCAGCAGTTCTAGCGGGAGGGGGGGCTACGAGCAGTACTTC. Residues: CASSSSGRGGYEQYF. The chain recombines TRBV28 with TRBJ2-7; 12 nucleotides align to TRBD2. The CDR3 contains 15 residues. Trimming cost V 4 bases and J 3 bases; bases outside gene matches: 4. Germline CDR1 reads MDHEN; CDR2 reads SYDVKM. The full variable domain, in which reference TRBV28 and TRBJ2-7 provide the parts outside the CDR3, is DVKVTQSSRYLVKRTGEKVFLECVQDMDHENMFWYRQDPGLGLRLIYFSYDVKMKEKGDIPEGYSVSREKKERFSLILESASTNQTSMYLCASSSSGRGGYEQYFGPGTRLTVT.

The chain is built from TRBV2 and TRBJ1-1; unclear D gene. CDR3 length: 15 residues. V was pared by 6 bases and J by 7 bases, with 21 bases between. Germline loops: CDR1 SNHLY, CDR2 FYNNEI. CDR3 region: CASRENTAGSGEAFF. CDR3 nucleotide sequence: TGTGCCAGCAGGGAGAACACGGCGGGTAGTGGTGAAGCTTTCTTT.

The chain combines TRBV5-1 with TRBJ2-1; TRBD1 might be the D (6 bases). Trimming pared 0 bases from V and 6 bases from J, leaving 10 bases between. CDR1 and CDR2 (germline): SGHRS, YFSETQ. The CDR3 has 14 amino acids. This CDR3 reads CASSLVQGPNEQFF. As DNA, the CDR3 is TGCGCCAGCAGCTTGGTACAGGGACCCAATGAGCAGTTCTTC. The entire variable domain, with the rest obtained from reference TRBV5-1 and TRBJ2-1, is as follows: KAGVTQTPRYLIKTRGQQVTLSCSPISGHRSVSWYQQTPGQGLQFLFEYFSETQRNKGNFPGRFSGRQFSNSRSEMNVSTLELGDSALYLCASSLVQGPNEQFFGPGTRLTVL.

CDR3 in DNA: TGTGCCAGCAGTGAAGGGAACGAGCAGTACTTC. This gives the protein CASSEGNEQYF. The rearrangement links TRBV2 to TRBJ2-7; D gene ambiguous. Trimming left V 1 base short and J 5 bases short, with 3 bases between. There are 11 residues in the CDR3. Germline V gene data show CDR1 as SNHLY and CDR2 as FYNNEI.

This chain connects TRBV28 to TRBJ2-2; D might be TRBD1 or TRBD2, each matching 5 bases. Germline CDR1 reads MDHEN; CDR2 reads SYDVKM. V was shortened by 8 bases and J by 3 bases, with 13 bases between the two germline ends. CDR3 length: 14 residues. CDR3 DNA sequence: TGTGCCAGCCTCGGGGCCGGGGACACCGGGGAGCTGTTTTTT. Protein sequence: CASLGAGDTGELFF.

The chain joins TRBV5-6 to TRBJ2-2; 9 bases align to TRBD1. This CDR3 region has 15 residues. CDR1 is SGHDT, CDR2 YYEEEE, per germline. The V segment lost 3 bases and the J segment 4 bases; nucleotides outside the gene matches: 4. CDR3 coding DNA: TGTGCCAGCAGCTGGGGACAGGGTGGCACCGGGGAGCTGTTTTTT. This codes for CASSWGQGGTGELFF.

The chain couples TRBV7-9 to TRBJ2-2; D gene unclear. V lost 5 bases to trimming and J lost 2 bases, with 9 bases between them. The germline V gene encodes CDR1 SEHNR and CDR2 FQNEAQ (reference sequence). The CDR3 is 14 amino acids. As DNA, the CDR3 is TGTGCCAGCAGCCCCCCCCTAAACACCGGGGAGCTGTTTTTT. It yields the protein CASSPPLNTGELFF.

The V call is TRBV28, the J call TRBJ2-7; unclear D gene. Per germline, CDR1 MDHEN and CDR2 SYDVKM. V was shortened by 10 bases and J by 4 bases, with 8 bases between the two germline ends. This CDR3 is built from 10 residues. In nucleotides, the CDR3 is TGTGCCATCATGCTATACGAGCAGTACTTC. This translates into CAIMLYEQYF. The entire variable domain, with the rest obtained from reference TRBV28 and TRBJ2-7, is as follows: DVKVTQSSRYLVKRTGEKVFLECVQDMDHENMFWYRQDPGLGLRLIYFSYDVKMKEKGDIPEGYSVSREKKERFSLILESASTNQTSMYLCAIMLYEQYFGPGTRLTVT.